Sequencing of this TCR beta chain was carried out in a study of cytomegalovirus exposure and HLA in healthy donors. This clone was observed a few times. V shed 5 bases and J 0 bases; nucleotides not matched to a gene: 1. There are 14 residues in the CDR3. Germline-derived CDR1 and CDR2 are SEHNR and FQNEAQ (reference sequence). Both 60 Vbeta primers and 13 Jbeta primers went into the PCR. As originally analysed: As a later analysis found, there were roughly 80 million unique TCR beta chains, of which 8.5 million to 14 million were shared. Profiling relied on immunoSEQ multiplex PCR, and the TCRdb table lists in-frame clones only, not all of them. V and J calls and clone size come straight from that table; D and trimming were deduced from the DNA. The data show about 140,000 clones, just under 80% seen once.

Sequencing was performed on PBMCs. This chain connects TRBV7-9 to TRBJ1-5; 7 bases are a match to TRBD1. This clonotype was sampled from a male donor in good health and CMV-seronegative. CDR3 in amino acids: CASSRDSSNQPQHF. The CDR3 nucleotides are TGTGCCAGCAGCCGGGACAGTAGCAATCAGCCCCAGCATTTT.